This note documents a single T cell receptor beta chain sequence. Its antigen is not known. Sequencing was performed with immunoSEQ multiplex PCR; in TCRdb, only in-frame clones are kept and a portion is missing. This sample has some 65,000 clones, with about 85% found just once. With autoimmune disease history or systemic immunosuppression, patients were excluded. This specimen belongs to a study of OX40 agonist ivuxolimab in advanced cancers. About the study: Subjects had a mean age of around 63 years, with a range of 23 to 79; less than 90% were male. Study results and limitations: Blood T cells, both CD4+ and CD8+, expanded clonally by week 6 at 0.1 to 3.0 mg/kg.

The TCR was taken from an adult with an advanced solid tumor such as melanoma, head and neck, liver or kidney cancer. The starting material was CD4+ or CD8+ T cells sorted from blood, obtained in a trial of the OX40 agonist ivuxolimab.

The CDR3 region is CASSPDFGQPQHF. CDR3 sequence (DNA): TGTGCCAGCAGCCCCGACTTTGGGCAGCCCCAGCATTTT. This chain links TRBV7-3 with TRBJ1-5; no clear D. Germline CDR1 SGHTA, CDR2 FQGTGA. The CDR3 is 13 amino acids. Trimming took off 5 bases at V and 7 bases at J, with 12 bases between the two ends.